This is a list of T cell receptor beta chains from one sample in a study of T cells in Graves' hyperthyroidism and ophthalmopathy. TCRdb redid the calling of the multiplex PCR reads with MiXCR, one entry per CDR3 protein. This sample has some 490,000 distinct CDR3 sequences; roughly 23% occur once, and the top ten carry around 54%. The specimen sequenced was blood. The source is a woman aged 65 to 85 with Graves' ophthalmopathy. CDR3s include the opening cysteine and the closing phenylalanine or tryptophan. A D gene is named only where the DNA matches it firmly. Part of the rows lack a size; the others show once, few, many or a class for expanded clones.

size: .; V: TRBV18; D: .; J: TRBJ1-2; CDR3: CASSPTANGDYGYTF; DNA: TGTGCCAGCTCACCTACGGCTAACGGGGACTATGGCTACACCTTC
size: .; V: TRBV28; D: TRBD1; J: TRBJ1-2; CDR3: CASSLSGQGNYYGYTF; DNA: TGTGCCAGCAGTTTGTCCGGACAGGGTAATTACTATGGCTACACCTTC
size: many; V: TRBV7-2; D: TRBD1; J: TRBJ2-1; CDR3: CASDRGSSYNEQFF; DNA: TGTGCCAGTGACAGGGGTTCTTCCTACAATGAGCAGTTCTTC
size: .; V: TRBV19; D: TRBD2; J: TRBJ2-6; CDR3: CASTPRGGAGANVLTF; DNA: TGTGCCAGTACCCCCCGGGGGGGCGCTGGGGCCAACGTCCTGACTTTC
size: few; V: TRBV6-2/TRBV6-3; D: .; J: TRBJ2-4; CDR3: CASSAHRASDKNIQYF; DNA: TGTGCCAGCAGTGCCCACAGGGCCTCGGACAAAAACATTCAGTACTTC
size: few; V: TRBV15; D: .; J: TRBJ2-3; CDR3: CATSRDKFLGGADTQYF; DNA: TGTGCCACCAGCAGAGATAAGTTCCTAGGAGGGGCAGATACGCAGTATTTT
size: .; V: TRBV13; D: .; J: TRBJ2-7; CDR3: CASSVGGPSSYEQYF; DNA: TGTGCCAGCAGCGTCGGAGGGCCATCCTCCTACGAGCAGTACTTC
size: .; V: TRBV28; D: TRBD2; J: TRBJ2-1; CDR3: CASRPGGSSYNEQFF; DNA: TGTGCCAGCAGACCGGGCGGGAGCTCCTACAATGAGCAGTTCTTC
size: .; V: TRBV27; D: .; J: TRBJ1-5; CDR3: CASTPAGRGGNQPQHF; DNA: TGTGCCAGCACCCCGGCGGGCAGGGGAGGCAATCAGCCCCAGCATTTT
size: few; V: TRBV6-2/TRBV6-3; D: TRBD2; J: TRBJ2-3; CDR3: CASRFSGQDTQYF; DNA: TGTGCCAGCAGATTTAGCGGGCAAGATACGCAGTATTTT
size: many; V: TRBV28; D: .; J: TRBJ1-1; CDR3: CASSPPQTDRRAFF; DNA: TGTGCCAGCAGTCCACCGCAAACGGACAGACGAGCTTTCTTT
size: .; V: TRBV2; D: .; J: TRBJ1-2; CDR3: CASRAGVLGYTF; DNA: TGTGCCAGCAGGGCAGGGGTGCTTGGCTACACCTTC
size: .; V: TRBV7-9; D: .; J: TRBJ2-3; CDR3: CASSVLSGSTDTQYF; DNA: TGTGCCAGCAGCGTCCTCTCGGGCTCGACAGATACGCAGTATTTT
size: .; V: TRBV25-1; D: TRBD2; J: TRBJ2-1; CDR3: CANMERESYNEQFF; DNA: TGTGCCAACATGGAGCGGGAGAGCTACAATGAGCAGTTCTTC
size: .; V: TRBV7-2; D: .; J: TRBJ1-1; CDR3: CASSLVQGATEAFF; DNA: TGTGCCAGCAGCTTAGTACAGGGCGCCACTGAAGCTTTCTTT
size: .; V: TRBV7-9; D: TRBD1; J: TRBJ2-7; CDR3: CASSKKAGTGTSSSYEQYF; DNA: TGTGCCAGCAGCAAAAAAGCCGGGACAGGGACCTCGAGCTCCTACGAGCAGTACTTC
size: many; V: TRBV28; D: TRBD2; J: TRBJ2-3; CDR3: CASSLWSFRGTSGVSDTQYF; DNA: TGTGCCAGCAGTTTATGGTCTTTCAGAGGGACTAGCGGGGTCTCAGATACGCAGTATTTT
size: .; V: TRBV19; D: TRBD2; J: TRBJ2-2; CDR3: CASSILAGVTGELFF; DNA: TGTGCCAGTAGTATCCTAGCGGGAGTCACCGGGGAGCTGTTTTTT
size: .; V: TRBV19; D: .; J: TRBJ1-1; CDR3: CASSGYGTLNTEAFF; DNA: TGTGCCAGTAGTGGCTACGGGACGCTAAACACTGAAGCTTTCTTT
size: once; V: TRBV24-1; D: TRBD2; J: TRBJ2-3; CDR3: CATSDFTSGRTDTQYF; DNA: TGTGCCACCAGTGATTTTACTAGCGGGAGAACAGATACGCAGTATTTT
size: .; V: TRBV27; D: TRBD1; J: TRBJ1-6; CDR3: CASSSRTGRPSPLHF; DNA: TGTGCCAGCAGTTCCCGGACAGGGCGCCCTTCACCCCTCCACTTT
size: few; V: TRBV19; D: TRBD2; J: TRBJ2-1; CDR3: CASTKAGGPYNEQFF; DNA: TGTGCCAGTACCAAAGCGGGAGGGCCCTACAATGAGCAGTTCTTC
size: few; V: TRBV4-1; D: .; J: TRBJ2-7; CDR3: CASSQVDSLALYEQYF; DNA: TGCGCCAGCAGCCAAGTGGACAGTCTAGCGCTCTACGAGCAGTACTTC